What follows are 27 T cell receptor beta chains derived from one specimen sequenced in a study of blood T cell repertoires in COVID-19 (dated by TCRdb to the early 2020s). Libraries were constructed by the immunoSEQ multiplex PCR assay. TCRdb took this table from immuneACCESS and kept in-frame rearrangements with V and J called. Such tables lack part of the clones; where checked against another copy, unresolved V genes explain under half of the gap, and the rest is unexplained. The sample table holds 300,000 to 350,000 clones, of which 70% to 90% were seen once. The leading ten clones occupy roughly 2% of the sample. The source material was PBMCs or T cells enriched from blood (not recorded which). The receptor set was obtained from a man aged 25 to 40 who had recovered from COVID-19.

CDR3 protein: CASSRAALNTEAFF. The CDR3 DNA follows: TGTGCCAGCTCACGTGCGGCCCTGAACACTGAAGCTTTCTTT. The gene calls are TRBV18 and TRBJ1-1, with D unclear. V was pared by 4 bases and J by 0 bases, with 9 bases between. Germline assignment: CDR1 KGHSH and CDR2 LQKENI. The CDR3 has 14 residues.

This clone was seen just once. The CDR3 spells CASSTLTGNTGELFF. CDR3 DNA sequence: TGCGCCAGCAGCACCTTGACAGGGAACACCGGGGAGCTGTTTTTT. The chain joins TRBV5-1 to TRBJ2-2; TRBD1 is a possible D gene (6 bases). V lost 4 bases, J lost 1 base, and 11 bases lay in between. Germline CDR1 is SGHRS and CDR2 is YFSETQ. The CDR3 has 15 residues.

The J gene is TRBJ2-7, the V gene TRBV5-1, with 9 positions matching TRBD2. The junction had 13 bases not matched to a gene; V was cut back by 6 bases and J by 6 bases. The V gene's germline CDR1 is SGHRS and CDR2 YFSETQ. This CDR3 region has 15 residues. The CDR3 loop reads CASTLTAGGPVEQYF. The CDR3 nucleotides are TGCGCCAGCACCCTAACGGCGGGGGGGCCAGTCGAGCAGTACTTC.

The CDR3 here is CASMGDRDYNEQFF. The DNA of the CDR3 is TGTGCCAGCATGGGGGACAGGGACTACAATGAGCAGTTCTTC. This chain links TRBV2 with TRBJ2-1, with 9 bases aligning to TRBD1. V shed 7 bases, J shed 3 bases, and the junction held 4 bases outside the gene matches. Germline CDR1 reads SNHLY; CDR2 reads FYNNEI. CDR3 size: 14 residues.

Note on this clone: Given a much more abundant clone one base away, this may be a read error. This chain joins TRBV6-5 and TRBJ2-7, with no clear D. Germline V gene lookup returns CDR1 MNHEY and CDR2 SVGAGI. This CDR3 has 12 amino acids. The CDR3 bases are TGTACCAGCAGTTCTGAGACCTACGAGCAGTACTTC. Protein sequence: CTSSSETYEQYF.

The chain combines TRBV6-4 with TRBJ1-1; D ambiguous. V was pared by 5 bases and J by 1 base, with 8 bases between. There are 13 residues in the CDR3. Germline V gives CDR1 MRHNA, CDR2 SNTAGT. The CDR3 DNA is TGTGCCAGCAGTATCTCCTGGAACACTGAAGCTTTCTTT. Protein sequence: CASSISWNTEAFF.

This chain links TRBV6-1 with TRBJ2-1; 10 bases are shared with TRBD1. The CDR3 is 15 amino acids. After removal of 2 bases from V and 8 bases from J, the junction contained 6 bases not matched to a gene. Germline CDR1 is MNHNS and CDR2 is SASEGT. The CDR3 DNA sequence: TGTGCCAGCAGTGAACGGGGACAGGGGATCGATGAGCAGTTCTTC. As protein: CASSERGQGIDEQFF.

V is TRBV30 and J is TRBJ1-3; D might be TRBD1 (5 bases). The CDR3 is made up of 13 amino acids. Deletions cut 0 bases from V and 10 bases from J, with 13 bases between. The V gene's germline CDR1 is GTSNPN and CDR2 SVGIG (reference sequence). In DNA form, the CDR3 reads TGTGCCTGGAGTGTAGACCGGGGGAGGACCATATATTTT. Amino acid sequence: CAWSVDRGRTIYF.

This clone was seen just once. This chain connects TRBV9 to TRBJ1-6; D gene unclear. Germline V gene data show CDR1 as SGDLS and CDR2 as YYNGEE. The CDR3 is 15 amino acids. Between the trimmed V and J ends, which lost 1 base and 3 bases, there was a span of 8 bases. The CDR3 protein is CASSVTPNYNSPLHF. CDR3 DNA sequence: TGTGCCAGCAGCGTAACACCGAACTATAATTCACCCCTCCACTTT. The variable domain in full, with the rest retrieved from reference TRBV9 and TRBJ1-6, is DSGVTQTPKHLITATGQRVTLRCSPRSGDLSVYWYQQSLDQGLQFLIQYYNGEERAKGNILERFSAQQFPDLHSELNLSSLELGDSALYFCASSVTPNYNSPLHFGNGTRLTVT.

The CDR3 region has the DNA TGTGCCAGCAGCCAAGATCGGGACAACAATCAGCCCCAGCATTTT. Protein: CASSQDRDNNQPQHF. The chain links TRBV4-2 to TRBJ1-5; possibly TRBD1 for D (6 bases). V was cut by 0 bases and J by 3 bases, with 9 bases left in between. From germline, CDR1 is LGHNA and CDR2 YNFKEQ. There are 15 residues in the CDR3.

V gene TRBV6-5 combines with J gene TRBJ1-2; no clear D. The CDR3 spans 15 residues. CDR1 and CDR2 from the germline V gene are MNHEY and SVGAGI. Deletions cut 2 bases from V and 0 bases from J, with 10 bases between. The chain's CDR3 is CASSYLSDTNYGYTF. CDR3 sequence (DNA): TGTGCCAGCAGTTACCTTAGCGACACTAACTATGGCTACACCTTC.

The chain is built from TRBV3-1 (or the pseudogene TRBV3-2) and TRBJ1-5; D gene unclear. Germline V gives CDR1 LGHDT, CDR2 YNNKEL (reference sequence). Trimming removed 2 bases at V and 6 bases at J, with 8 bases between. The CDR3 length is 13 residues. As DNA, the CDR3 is TGTGCCAGCAGCCAAAACCCGGGTCAGCCCCAGCATTTT. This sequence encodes CASSQNPGQPQHF.

The CDR3 sequence: CASSLERDTTSYEQYF. The CDR3 coding sequence is TGTGCCAGCAGCCTCGAGCGGGACACCACCTCCTACGAGCAGTACTTC. This chain uses TRBV5-6 with TRBJ2-7; D may be TRBD2 (7 bases). This CDR3 spans 16 amino acids. The ends were cut back, 4 bases at V and 0 bases at J, with 17 bases in the middle. CDR1 is SGHDT and CDR2 is YYEEEE in the germline V gene. Combining the CDR3 with reference TRBV5-6 and TRBJ2-7 gives the whole variable domain DAGVTQSPTHLIKTRGQQVTLRCSPKSGHDTVSWYQQALGQGPQFIFQYYEEEERQRGNFPDRFSGHQFPNYSSELNVNALLLGDSALYLCASSLERDTTSYEQYFGPGTRLTVT.

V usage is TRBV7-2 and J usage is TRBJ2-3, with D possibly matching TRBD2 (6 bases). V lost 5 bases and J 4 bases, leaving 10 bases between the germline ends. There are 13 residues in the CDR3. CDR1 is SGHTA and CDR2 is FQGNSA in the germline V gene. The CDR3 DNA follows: TGTGCCAGCAGCCGGGAGCTCTCAGATACGCAGTATTTT. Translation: CASSRELSDTQYF.

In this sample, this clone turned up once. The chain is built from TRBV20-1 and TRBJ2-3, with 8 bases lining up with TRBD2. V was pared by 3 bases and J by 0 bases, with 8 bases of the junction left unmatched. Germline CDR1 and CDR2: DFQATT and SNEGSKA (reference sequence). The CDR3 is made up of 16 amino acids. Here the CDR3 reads CSASPSGLSSTDTQYF. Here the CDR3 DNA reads TGCAGTGCTAGTCCTAGCGGGCTCTCTAGCACAGATACGCAGTATTTT.

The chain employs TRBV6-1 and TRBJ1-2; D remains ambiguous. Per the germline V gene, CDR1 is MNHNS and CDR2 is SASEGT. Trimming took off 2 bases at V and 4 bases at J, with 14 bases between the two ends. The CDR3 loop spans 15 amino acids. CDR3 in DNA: TGTGCCAGCAGTGAACTGGGAGGCAGGAGCTATGGCTACACCTTC. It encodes CASSELGGRSYGYTF.

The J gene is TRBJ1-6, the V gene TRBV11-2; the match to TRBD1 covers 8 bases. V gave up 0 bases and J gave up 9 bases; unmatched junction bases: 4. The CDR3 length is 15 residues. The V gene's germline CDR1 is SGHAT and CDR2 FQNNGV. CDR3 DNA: TGTGCCAGCAGCTTAGACAGGGGGCGAAGTTCACCCCTCCACTTT. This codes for CASSLDRGRSSPLHF.

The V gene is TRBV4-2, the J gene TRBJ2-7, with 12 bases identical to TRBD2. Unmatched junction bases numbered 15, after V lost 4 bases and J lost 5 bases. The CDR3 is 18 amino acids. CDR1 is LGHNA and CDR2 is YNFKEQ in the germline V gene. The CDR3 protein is CASSPRASGGEGPHEQYF. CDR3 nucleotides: TGTGCCAGCAGCCCACGGGCTAGCGGGGGGGAGGGCCCTCACGAGCAGTACTTC.

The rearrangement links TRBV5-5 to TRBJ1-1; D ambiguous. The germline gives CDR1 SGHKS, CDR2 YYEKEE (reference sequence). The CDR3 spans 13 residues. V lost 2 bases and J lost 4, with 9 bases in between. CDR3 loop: CASSLMGGTEAFF. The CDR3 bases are TGTGCCAGCAGCTTAATGGGAGGCACTGAAGCTTTCTTT.

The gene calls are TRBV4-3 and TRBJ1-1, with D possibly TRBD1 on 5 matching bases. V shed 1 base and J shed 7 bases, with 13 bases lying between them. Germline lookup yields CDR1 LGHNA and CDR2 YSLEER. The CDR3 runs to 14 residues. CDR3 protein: CASSQGSRASEAFF. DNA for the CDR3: TGCGCCAGCAGCCAAGGATCCAGGGCTAGTGAAGCTTTCTTT.

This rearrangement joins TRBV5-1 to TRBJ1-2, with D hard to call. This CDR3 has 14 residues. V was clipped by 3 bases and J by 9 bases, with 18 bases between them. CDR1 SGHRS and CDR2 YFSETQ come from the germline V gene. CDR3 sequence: CASSSMSAAVSYTF. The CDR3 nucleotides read TGCGCCAGCAGCTCGATGTCCGCGGCGGTCAGCTACACCTTC.

As DNA, the CDR3 is TGTGCCAGCAGTGCCACAGCCTCCTACGAGCAGTACTTC. This gives the protein CASSATASYEQYF. The gene calls are TRBV25-1 and TRBJ2-7; D is ambiguous. The germline V and J ends were trimmed by 4 bases and 0 bases, with 7 bases remaining between them. The CDR3 spans 13 residues. Germline V gives CDR1 MGHDK, CDR2 SYGVNS.

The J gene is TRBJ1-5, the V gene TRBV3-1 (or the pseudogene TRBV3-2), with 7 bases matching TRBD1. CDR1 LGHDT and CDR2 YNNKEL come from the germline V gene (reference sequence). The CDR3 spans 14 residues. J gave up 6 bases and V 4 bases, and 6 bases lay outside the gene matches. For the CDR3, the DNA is TGTGCCAGCAGCCCCAGGGGGAGCCGTCAGCCCCAGCATTTT. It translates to CASSPRGSRQPQHF.

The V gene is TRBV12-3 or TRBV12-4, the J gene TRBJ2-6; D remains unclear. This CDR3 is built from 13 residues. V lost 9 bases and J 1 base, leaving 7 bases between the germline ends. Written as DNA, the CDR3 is TGTGCCAGTCTACTGTCTGGGGCCAACGTCCTGACTTTC. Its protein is CASLLSGANVLTF.

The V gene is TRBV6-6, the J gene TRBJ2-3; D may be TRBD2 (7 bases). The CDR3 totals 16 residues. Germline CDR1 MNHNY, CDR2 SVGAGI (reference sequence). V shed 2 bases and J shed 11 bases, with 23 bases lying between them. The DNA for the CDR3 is TGTGCCAGCAGTTACACCTCGGGGGGCCCACAGGACAAGCAGTATTTT. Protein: CASSYTSGGPQDKQYF.

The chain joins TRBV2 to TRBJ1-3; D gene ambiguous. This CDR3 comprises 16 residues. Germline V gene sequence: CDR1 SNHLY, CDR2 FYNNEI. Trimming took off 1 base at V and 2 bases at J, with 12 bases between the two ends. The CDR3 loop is CASSEGPRGTGNTIYF. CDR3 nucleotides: TGTGCCAGCAGTGAAGGCCCTCGAGGCACTGGAAACACCATATATTTT.

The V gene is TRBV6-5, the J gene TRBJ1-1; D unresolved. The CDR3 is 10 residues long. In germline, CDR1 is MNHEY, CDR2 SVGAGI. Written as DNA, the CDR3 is TGTGTCGAACGGGGAACTGAAGCTTTCTTT. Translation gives CVERGTEAFF.